This TCR beta chain was retrieved from a study of T cell clusters in autoimmune cytopenias (dated by TCRdb to between 2017 and 2020). Looking at the study overall: The median TRB sequencing depth was around 50,000 reads per sample, and the median number of distinct TRB clonotypes was roughly 2,000 per sample. The goal of the study was to determine whether autoimmune cytopenia patients have a disease-specific immune repertoire signature that could serve as a blood-based biomarker. Peripheral blood TRB and IGH repertoires were sequenced in autoimmune cytopenia patients at active disease and during treatment follow-up, alongside healthy, CLL and autoimmune hepatitis controls.

Taken from the germline V gene (reference sequence), the CDR1 and CDR2 loops are DFQATT and SNEGSKA. Including cysteine and phenylalanine, the CDR3 has 13 amino acids. No coding sequence is recorded. The research as a whole found: The cluster-lack signature was not observed for secondary cytopenia versus CLL, as the signature was apparently masked by the dominant lymphoma-associated repertoire. Healthy donors showed approximately 3.3-fold more exclusive TRB clusters than active autoimmune hepatitis patients, consistent with an autoimmunity-wide signature. The T cell clusters were only ever defined in silico, so experimental validation of their functional role was still needed. GLIPH results suggested that primary autoimmune cytopenia patients were missing physiological T cell clusters, with 50 or so clusters found only in healthy donors compared with fewer than 20 found only in patients. Shifts in the TRB repertoire, including less even repertoires in secondary cytopenia and CLL, were mostly a reflection of lymphoma bias and not of autoimmunity.

For each sample, TRB amplification used roughly 270 ng of peripheral blood genomic DNA, equal to approximately 38,000 genome equivalents. Turning to this clonotype: There is no known antigen for this receptor.

To amplify TRB rearrangements, a touch-down multiplex PCR protocol was run with the TRB-A and TRB-B primer pools combined in a single tube. Illumina adapters and sample indices were added to the amplicons through two consecutive PCR reactions performed with Phusion HS II polymerase. The amplicons were gel-purified using the NucleoSpin Gel and PCR Clean-up kit, after which quantification was performed by Qubit and quality was checked on an Agilent 2100 Bioanalyzer. Sequencing of the libraries was performed on an Illumina MiSeq with 600-cycle, single-indexed, paired-end runs. For the original study's pipeline: MiXCR version 2.1.12, together with the default MiXCR reference library, was used to align and assemble the TRB reads. Each unique CDR3 nucleotide sequence defined a clone, and only productive sequences with at least two reads were analysed. Repertoire diversity was assessed by alpha-parameterized diversity profiles (alpha 0 to 5), including Shannon (alpha 1) and Simpson (alpha 2) indices, computed with an R script. Combinatorial TRB VJ usage was computed with the tcR package and compared between cohorts by principal component analysis with ade4. Using GLIPH, TCRbeta CDR3s were clustered on pairs of cohorts matched for age and read depth, and a Wilcoxon test was used to compare cluster frequencies. After the reads were reprocessed by TCRdb, one entry was made per CDR3 protein sequence, with no DNA. Here the V and J calls rest on TCRdb's processing, not on the authors' analysis. The sample's table lists a count of more than 6,500 distinct CDR3 sequences. The biggest ten clones account for about 3.3% of the sample.

The V and J genes are TRBV20-1 and TRBJ1-2; no DNA is available, so the TRBD1 call from TCRdb remains unchecked. The TCR comes from a human donor with an autoimmune cytopenia or autoimmune hepatitis (not recorded which). Sequences were obtained from peripheral blood. The CDR3: CSATPGGDVGYTF.